What follows is one TCR beta chain and its context. Its antigen is not known. Germline loops: CDR1 MNHEY, CDR2 SMNVEV (reference sequence). With 3 bases removed from V and 4 bases from J, the gap between germline ends came to 16 bases. CDR3 size: 16 residues. The data stem from a study of shared clonotypes between healthy human individuals. Cells designated naive CD8 were CD45RO-negative and were positively selected for CCR7, with terminally differentiated effector memory CD45RA+ cells excluded. Study-level results: Memory subsets generally showed smaller estimated richness than naive subsets did. In having few donors, the study represented limited genetic and exposure-history diversity. For naive CD4 cells, 4% to 5% of clonotypes were shared across a handful of donors.

Deep-level assay runs were performed. Only in-frame clones appear in the TCRdb table, and some are missing; sequencing was by immunoSEQ multiplex PCR. Of fewer than 800,000 clones in the sample, about 91% were seen once. The sequenced sample consisted of naive CD8+ T cells sorted from blood. This TCR was recovered from a man in his thirties or forties in good health. This chain uses TRBV27 with TRBJ2-1, with a possible D match to TRBD2 (6 bases). In nucleotides, the CDR3 is TGTGCCAGCAGTTTCCTCTCCGGGACTGGTTACAATGAGCAGTTCTTC. Its translation: CASSFLSGTGYNEQFF.